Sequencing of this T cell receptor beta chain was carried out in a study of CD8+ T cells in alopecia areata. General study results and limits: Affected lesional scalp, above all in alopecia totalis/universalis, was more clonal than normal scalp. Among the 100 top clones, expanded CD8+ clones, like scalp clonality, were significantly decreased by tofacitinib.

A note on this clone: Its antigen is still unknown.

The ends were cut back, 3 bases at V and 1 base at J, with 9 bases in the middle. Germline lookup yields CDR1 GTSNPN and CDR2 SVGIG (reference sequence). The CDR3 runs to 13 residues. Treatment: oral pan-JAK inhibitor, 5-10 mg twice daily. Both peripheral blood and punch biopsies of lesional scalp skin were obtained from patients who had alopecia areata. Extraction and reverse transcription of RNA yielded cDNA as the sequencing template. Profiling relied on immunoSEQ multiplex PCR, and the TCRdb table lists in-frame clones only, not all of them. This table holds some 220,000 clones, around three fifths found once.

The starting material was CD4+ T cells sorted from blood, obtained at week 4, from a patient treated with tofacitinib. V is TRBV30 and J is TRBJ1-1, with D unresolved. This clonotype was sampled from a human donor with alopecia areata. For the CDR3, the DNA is TGTGCCTGGAGCCGAGCGGCGAACACTGAAGCTTTCTTT. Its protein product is CAWSRAANTEAFF.